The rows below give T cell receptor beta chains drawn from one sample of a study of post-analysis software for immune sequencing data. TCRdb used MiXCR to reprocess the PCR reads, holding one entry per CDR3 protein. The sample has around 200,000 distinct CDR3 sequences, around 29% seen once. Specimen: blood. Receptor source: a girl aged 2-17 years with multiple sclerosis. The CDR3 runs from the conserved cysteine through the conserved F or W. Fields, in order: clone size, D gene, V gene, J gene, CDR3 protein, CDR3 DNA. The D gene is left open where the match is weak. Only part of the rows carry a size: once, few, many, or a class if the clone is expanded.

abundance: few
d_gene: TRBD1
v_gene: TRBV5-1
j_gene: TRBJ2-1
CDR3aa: CASSSDRDGWEQFF
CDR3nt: TGCGCCAGCAGTTCTGACAGGGATGGTTGGGAGCAGTTCTTC

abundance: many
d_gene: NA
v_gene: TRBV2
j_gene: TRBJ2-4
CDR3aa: CASNLGNIQYF
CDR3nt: TGTGCCAGCAACTTGGGAAACATTCAGTACTTC

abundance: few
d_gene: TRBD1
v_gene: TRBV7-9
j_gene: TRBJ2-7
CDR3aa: CASRGQGATFSYEQYF
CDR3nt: TGTGCCTCAAGGGGGCAGGGGGCTACTTTTTCCTACGAGCAGTACTTC

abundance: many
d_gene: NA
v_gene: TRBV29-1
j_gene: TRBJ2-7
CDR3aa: CSVVEGFGSYEQYF
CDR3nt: TGCAGCGTTGTGGAGGGGTTCGGCTCCTACGAGCAGTACTTC

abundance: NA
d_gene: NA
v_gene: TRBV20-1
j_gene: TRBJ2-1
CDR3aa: CSASGGPIAYNEQFF
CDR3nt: TGCAGTGCTAGCGGGGGGCCAATTGCGTACAACGAGCAGTTCTTC

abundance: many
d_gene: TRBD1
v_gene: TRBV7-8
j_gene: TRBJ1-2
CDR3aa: CASSGRTGSGYTF
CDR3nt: TGTGCCAGCAGCGGAAGGACAGGTTCTGGCTACACCTTC

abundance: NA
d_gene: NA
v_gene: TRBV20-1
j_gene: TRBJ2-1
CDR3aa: CSFGRNEQFF
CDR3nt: TGCAGTTTTGGGCGCAATGAGCAGTTCTTC

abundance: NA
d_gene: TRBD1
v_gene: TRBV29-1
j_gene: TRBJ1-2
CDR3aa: CSVGQGSPRYGYTF
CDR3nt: TGCAGCGTGGGACAGGGGTCCCCCCGCTATGGCTACACCTTC

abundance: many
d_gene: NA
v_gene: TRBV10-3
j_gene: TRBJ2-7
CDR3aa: CATLRGGYTYEQYF
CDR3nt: TGTGCCACCCTAAGGGGGGGATATACCTACGAGCAGTACTTC

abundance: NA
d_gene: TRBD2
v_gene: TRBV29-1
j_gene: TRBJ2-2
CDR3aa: CSGASGRVGGELFF
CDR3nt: TGCAGCGGTGCTAGCGGGAGAGTGGGCGGGGAGCTGTTTTTT

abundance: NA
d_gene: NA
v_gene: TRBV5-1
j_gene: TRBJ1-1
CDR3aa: CASSLTVMNTEAFF
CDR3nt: TGCGCCAGCAGCTTGACAGTCATGAACACTGAAGCTTTCTTT

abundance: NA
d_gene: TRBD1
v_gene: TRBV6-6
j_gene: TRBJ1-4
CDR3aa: CASSYRGTANEKLFF
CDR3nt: TGTGCCAGCAGTTACCGCGGGACAGCTAATGAAAAACTGTTTTTT

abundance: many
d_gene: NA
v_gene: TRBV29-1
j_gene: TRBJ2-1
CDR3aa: CSTGGAGEQFF
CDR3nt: TGCAGCACTGGGGGAGCCGGTGAGCAGTTCTTC

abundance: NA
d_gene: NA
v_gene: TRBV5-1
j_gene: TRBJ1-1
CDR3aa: CASSADGRNTEAFF
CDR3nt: TGCGCCAGCAGCGCGGACGGCCGGAACACTGAAGCTTTCTTT